This TCR beta chain was sequenced for a study of post-analysis software for immune sequencing data. Study-wide results and caveats: Controls showed lower frequencies than patients for roughly 5 TRBV segments, and TRBV5-6, TRBV5-1 and TRBV20-1 were among these.

In regard to this clonotype: Its antigen is undetermined.

The CDR3 totals 13 residues. Trimming removed 1 base at V and 9 bases at J, with 10 bases between. From germline, CDR1 is MGHRA and CDR2 YSYEKL. Each TCR beta cDNA library carried unique molecular identifiers. TCRdb redid the calling of the PCR reads with MiXCR, one entry per CDR3 protein. This table holds roughly 620,000 distinct CDR3 sequences, roughly two fifths found once. V gene TRBV4-1 combines with J gene TRBJ2-1; the D is unclear. The sample taken for sequencing was blood. This clonotype was obtained from a girl between 10 and 17 years old with multiple sclerosis. DNA for the CDR3: TGCGCCAGCAGCCAAGGGGGATATGGTGAGCAGTTCTTC. It codes for CASSQGGYGEQFF.